A single sample is the source of the 10 T cell receptor beta chains below, sequenced in a study of T-cell reconstitution after alpha-beta-depleted transplantation in children. Preparation of the TCRbeta library was carried out with unique molecular identifiers. TCRdb re-called the PCR reads through MiXCR, storing one row per CDR3 protein. Of about 580,000 distinct CDR3 sequences in the sample, 27% are singletons; the top ten hold just over 35%. Sequenced material: PBMCs, taken before TCRalphabeta/CD19-depleted stem cell transplant. All receptors derive from a boy in the first two years of life with Wiskott-Aldrich syndrome, due to receive a stem cell transplant.

This clonotype has more than one count but fewer than ten. The V call is TRBV9, the J call TRBJ2-1; TRBD2 matches 9 bases. The CDR3 is 15 residues long. Germline V gene sequence: CDR1 SGDLS, CDR2 YYNGEE. The V segment lost 2 bases and the J segment 6 bases; nucleotides outside the gene matches: 6. The CDR3 DNA follows: TGTGCCAGCAGCGTGACTAGCGGATCTTTCAATGAGCAGTTCTTC. Its translation is CASSVTSGSFNEQFF.

V gene TRBV7-9 combines with J gene TRBJ1-2; D remains ambiguous. The CDR3 loop spans 14 amino acids. The germline gives CDR1 SEHNR, CDR2 FQNEAQ (reference sequence). Trimming removed 1 base from V and 8 bases from J, with 14 bases in between. In nucleotides, the CDR3 is TGTGCCAGCAGCTTAGAGAGGGTTACAAGAGGCTACACCTTC. Translation gives CASSLERVTRGYTF. The full variable domain, its missing parts supplied by reference TRBV7-9 and TRBJ1-2, is DTGVSQNPRHKITKRGQNVTFRCDPISEHNRLYWYRQTLGQGPEFLTYFQNEAQLEKSRLLSDRFSAERPKGSFSTLEIQRTEQGDSAMYLCASSLERVTRGYTFGSGTRLTVV.

The DNA of the CDR3 is TGCGCCAGCAGCTTGAACTCGAACACCGGGGAGCTGTTTTTT. The encoded protein is CASSLNSNTGELFF. The rearrangement uses TRBV5-1 and TRBJ2-2, with D unclear. V gave up 1 base and J gave up 0 bases, with 4 bases separating them. CDR3 length: 14 amino acids. Germline V gene sequence: CDR1 SGHRS, CDR2 YFSETQ.

The chain uses TRBV3-1 and TRBJ1-6; maybe TRBD1 (6 bases). V was trimmed by 4 bases and J by 10 bases, leaving 17 bases between them. The germline V gene encodes CDR1 LGHDT and CDR2 YNNKEL (reference sequence). This CDR3 contains 15 residues. CDR3 amino acids: CASSPQWGGQSPLHF. For the CDR3, the DNA is TGTGCCAGCAGCCCCCAATGGGGGGGGCAGTCACCCCTCCACTTT.

The chain couples TRBV6-6 to TRBJ1-5, with TRBD1 matching over 7 bases. CDR1 is MNHNY and CDR2 is SVGAGI in the germline V gene (reference sequence). The CDR3 consists of 16 residues. V shed 5 bases and J 3 bases; nucleotides not matched to a gene: 10. CDR3 nucleotides: TGTGCCAGCAGTCCGACAGGGCGGCGGGCCAATCAGCCCCAGCATTTT. Protein sequence: CASSPTGRRANQPQHF.

This clonotype occurred a few times. This chain uses TRBV5-4 with TRBJ1-1; D is unresolved. Germline-derived CDR1 and CDR2 are SGHNT and YYREEE (reference sequence). The CDR3 is 14 residues long. V lost 1 base and J lost 1, with 8 bases in between. CDR3 bases: TGTGCCAGCAGCTTGAAGGCATCGAACACTGAAGCTTTCTTT. Its protein is CASSLKASNTEAFF. Using reference TRBV5-4 and TRBJ1-1 for the parts outside the CDR3, the full variable domain is ETGVTQSPTHLIKTRGQQVTLRCSSQSGHNTVSWYQQALGQGPQFIFQYYREEENGRGNFPPRFSGLQFPNYSSELNVNALELDDSALYLCASSLKASNTEAFFGQGTRLTVV.

V usage is TRBV20-1 and J usage is TRBJ2-1; D possibly corresponds to TRBD1 (6 bases). CDR3 size: 15 residues. V was pared by 2 bases and J by 3 bases, with 14 bases between. The germline V gene encodes CDR1 DFQATT and CDR2 SNEGSKA (reference sequence). CDR3 sequence reads: CSARSLRGNYNEQFF. CDR3 bases: TGCAGTGCTAGATCTCTAAGGGGGAACTACAATGAGCAGTTCTTC.

V usage is TRBV20-1 and J usage is TRBJ1-1; 7 positions match TRBD1. After removal of 1 base from V and 0 bases from J, the junction contained 5 bases not matched to a gene. Germline CDR1 DFQATT, CDR2 SNEGSKA (reference sequence). The CDR3 is made up of 15 amino acids. The CDR3 coding sequence is TGCAGTGCTAGAGCTAACAGGGGAATGAACACTGAAGCTTTCTTT. Amino acids: CSARANRGMNTEAFF.

The chain carries TRBV3-1 and TRBJ2-1; the match to TRBD2 covers 10 bases. The junction had 10 bases not matched to a gene; V was cut back by 5 bases and J by 0 bases. The CDR3 has 18 residues. Germline lookup yields CDR1 LGHDT and CDR2 YNNKEL (reference sequence). CDR3 coding DNA: TGTGCCAGCAGCTCAGCGGGAGGGATAGTTGTCTCCTACAATGAGCAGTTCTTC. Amino acids: CASSSAGGIVVSYNEQFF.

This clonotype was recorded many times. The chain is built from TRBV27 and TRBJ1-5; D gene uncertain. V was shortened by 2 bases and J by 9 bases, with 11 bases between the two germline ends. Germline V CDR1 and CDR2: MNHEY, SMNVEV (reference sequence). The CDR3 is 13 residues long. CDR3 nucleotide sequence: TGTGCCAGCAGTTTAGTTGGCCTGGGGCCCCAGCATTTT. Amino acids: CASSLVGLGPQHF.